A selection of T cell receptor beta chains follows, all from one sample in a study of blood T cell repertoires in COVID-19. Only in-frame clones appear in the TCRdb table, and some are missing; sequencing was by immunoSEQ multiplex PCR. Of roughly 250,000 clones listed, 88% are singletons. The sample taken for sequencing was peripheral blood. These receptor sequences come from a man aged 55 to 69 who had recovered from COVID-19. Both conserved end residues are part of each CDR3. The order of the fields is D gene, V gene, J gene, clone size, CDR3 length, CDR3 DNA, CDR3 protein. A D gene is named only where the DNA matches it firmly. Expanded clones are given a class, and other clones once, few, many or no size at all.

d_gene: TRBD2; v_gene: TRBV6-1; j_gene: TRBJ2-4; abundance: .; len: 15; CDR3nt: TGTGCCAGCAGTGAATTGACTAGCGGGGGACTTATTCAGTACTTC; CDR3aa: CASSELTSGGLIQYF
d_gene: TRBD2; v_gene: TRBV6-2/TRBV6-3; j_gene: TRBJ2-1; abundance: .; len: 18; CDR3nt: TGTGCCAGCAGTTACTGGCTAGCGGGGGGGCACGGGGACAATGAGCAGTTCTTC; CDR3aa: CASSYWLAGGHGDNEQFF
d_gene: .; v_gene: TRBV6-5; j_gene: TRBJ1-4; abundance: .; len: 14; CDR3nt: TGTGCCAGCAGGACACCAGCAACTAATGAAAAACTGTTTTTT; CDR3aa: CASRTPATNEKLFF
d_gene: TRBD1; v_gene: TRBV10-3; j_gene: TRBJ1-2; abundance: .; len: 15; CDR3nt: TGTGCCATCAGGGGGCGGACAGGGTCGAACTATGGCTACACCTTC; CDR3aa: CAIRGRTGSNYGYTF
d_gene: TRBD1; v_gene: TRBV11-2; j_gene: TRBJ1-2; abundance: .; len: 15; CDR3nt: TGTGCCAGCAGCTTATTTCGGACAGGGTCTGATGGCTACACCTTC; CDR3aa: CASSLFRTGSDGYTF
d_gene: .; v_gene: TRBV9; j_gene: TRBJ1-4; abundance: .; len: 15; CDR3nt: TGTGCCAGCAGCCCCGAGATCACGACTAATGAAAAACTGTTTTTT; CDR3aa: CASSPEITTNEKLFF
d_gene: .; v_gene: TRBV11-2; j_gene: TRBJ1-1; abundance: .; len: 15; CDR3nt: TGTGCCAGCAGCCCCTCGACAGTTATGAACACTGAAGCTTTCTTT; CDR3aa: CASSPSTVMNTEAFF
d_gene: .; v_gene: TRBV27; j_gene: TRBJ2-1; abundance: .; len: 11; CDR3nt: TGTGCCGCCGTGGGGCACAATGAGCAGTTCTTC; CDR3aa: CAAVGHNEQFF
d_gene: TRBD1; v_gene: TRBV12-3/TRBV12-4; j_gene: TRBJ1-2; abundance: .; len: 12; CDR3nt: TGTGCCAGCAGTAGAGGACAGGGAGGCTACACCTTC; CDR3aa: CASSRGQGGYTF
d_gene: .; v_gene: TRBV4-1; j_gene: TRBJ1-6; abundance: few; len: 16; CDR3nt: TGCGCCAGCAGCTACAGGGACGGGTCCTATAATTCACCCCTCCACTTT; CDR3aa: CASSYRDGSYNSPLHF
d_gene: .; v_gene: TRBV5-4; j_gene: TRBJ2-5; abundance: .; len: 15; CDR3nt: TGTGCCAGCAGCAAGGGACTCGAACACCAAGAGACCCAGTACTTC; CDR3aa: CASSKGLEHQETQYF
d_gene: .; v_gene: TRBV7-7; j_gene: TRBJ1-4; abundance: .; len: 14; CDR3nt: TGTGCTAGCAGCTTAGGGGGGCCACAGGAAAAACTGTTTTTT; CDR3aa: CASSLGGPQEKLFF
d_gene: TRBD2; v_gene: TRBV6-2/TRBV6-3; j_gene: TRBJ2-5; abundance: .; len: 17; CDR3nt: TGTGCCAGCAGCATTGGGACTAGCGGGGGGGTATGGGAGACCCAGTACTTC; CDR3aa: CASSIGTSGGVWETQYF
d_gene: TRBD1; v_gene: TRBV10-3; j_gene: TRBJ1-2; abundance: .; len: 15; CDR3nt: TGTGCCATCAGTGAGTCGAAAGGACAGGGGCTTGGCTACACCTTC; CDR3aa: CAISESKGQGLGYTF
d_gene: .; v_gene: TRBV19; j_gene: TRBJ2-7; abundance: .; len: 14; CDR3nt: TGTGCCAGTAGTATAGAGGCGAGAGGAACCGAGCAGTACTTC; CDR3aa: CASSIEARGTEQYF
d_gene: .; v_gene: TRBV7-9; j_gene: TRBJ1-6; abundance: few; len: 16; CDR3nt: TGTGCCAGCAGCTTAGTTGAGAGCTCCTATAATTCACCCCTCCACTTT; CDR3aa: CASSLVESSYNSPLHF
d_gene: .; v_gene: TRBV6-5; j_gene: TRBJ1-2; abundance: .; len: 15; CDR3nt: TGTGCCAGCAGCCGTCCGCGGTCCGGGTACTATGGCTACACCTTC; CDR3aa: CASSRPRSGYYGYTF
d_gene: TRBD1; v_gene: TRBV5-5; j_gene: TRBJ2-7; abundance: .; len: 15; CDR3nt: TGTGCCAGCAGCGACAGAGGGACAGTCGGCTACGAGCAGTACTTC; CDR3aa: CASSDRGTVGYEQYF
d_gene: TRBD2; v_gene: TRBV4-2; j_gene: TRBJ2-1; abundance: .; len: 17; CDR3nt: TGTGCCAGCAGCCGTTATTCCGGGACTAGCGCCTCCGGGGAGCAGTTCTTC; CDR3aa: CASSRYSGTSASGEQFF
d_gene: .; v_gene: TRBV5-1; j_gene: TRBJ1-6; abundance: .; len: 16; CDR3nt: TGCGCCAGCAGCTACTTGTCAGGGAATATGGATTCACCCCTCCACTTT; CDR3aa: CASSYLSGNMDSPLHF
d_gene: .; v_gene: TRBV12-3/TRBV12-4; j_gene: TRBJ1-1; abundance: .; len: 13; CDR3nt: TGTGCCAGCAGACTACAGGGCAACACTGAAGCTTTCTTT; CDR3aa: CASRLQGNTEAFF
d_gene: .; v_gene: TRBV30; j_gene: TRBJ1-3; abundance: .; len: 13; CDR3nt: TGTGCCCGCCACACAGGGCCCGGAAACACCATATATTTT; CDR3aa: CARHTGPGNTIYF
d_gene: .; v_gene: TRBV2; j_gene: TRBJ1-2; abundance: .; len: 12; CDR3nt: TGTGCCAGCAGTGAAGCCCGGTATGGCTACACCTTC; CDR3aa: CASSEARYGYTF
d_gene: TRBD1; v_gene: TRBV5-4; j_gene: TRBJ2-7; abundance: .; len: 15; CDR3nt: TGTGCCAGCAGCCCGGACAGGGCTTCACACTACGAGCAGTACTTC; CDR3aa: CASSPDRASHYEQYF
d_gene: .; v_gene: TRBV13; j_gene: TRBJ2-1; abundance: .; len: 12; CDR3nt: TGTGCCAGCAGGAGCTCCTACAATGAGCAGTTCTTC; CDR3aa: CASRSSYNEQFF
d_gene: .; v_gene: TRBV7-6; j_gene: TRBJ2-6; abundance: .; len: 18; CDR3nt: TGTGCCAGCAGCTTAGGCCCCGACACCTCCTCTGGGGCCAACGTCCTGACTTTC; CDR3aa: CASSLGPDTSSGANVLTF
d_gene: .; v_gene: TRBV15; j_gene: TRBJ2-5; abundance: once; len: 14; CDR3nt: TGTGCCACCAGCAGAGATCGCGGTCAAGAGACCCAGTACTTC; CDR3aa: CATSRDRGQETQYF
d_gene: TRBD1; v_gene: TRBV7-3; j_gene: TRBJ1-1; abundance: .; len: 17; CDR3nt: TGTGCCAGCAGTCCGGGCCTTGGCAGGGGGTCGGGCACTGAAGCTTTCTTT; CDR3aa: CASSPGLGRGSGTEAFF
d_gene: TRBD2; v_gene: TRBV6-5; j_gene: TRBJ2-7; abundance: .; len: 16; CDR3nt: TGTGCCAGCAGTTACTCCGGGAGGGGAGGGGCCTACGAGCAGTACTTC; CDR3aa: CASSYSGRGGAYEQYF
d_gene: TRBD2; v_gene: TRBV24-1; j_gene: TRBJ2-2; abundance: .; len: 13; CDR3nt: TGTGCCACCAGCCAGCGGGACGCCGGGGAGCTGTTTTTT; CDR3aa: CATSQRDAGELFF
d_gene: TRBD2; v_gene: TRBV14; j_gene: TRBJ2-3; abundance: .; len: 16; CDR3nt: TGTGCCAGCAGCCCTATTGGACTAGCACCCCCGAGGCGGCAGTATTTT; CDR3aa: CASSPIGLAPPRRQYF
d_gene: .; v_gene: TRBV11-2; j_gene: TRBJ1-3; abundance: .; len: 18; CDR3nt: TGTGCCAGCAGCACCCCGATCGTTGGGCCGATGCATGGAAACACCATATATTTT; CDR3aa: CASSTPIVGPMHGNTIYF
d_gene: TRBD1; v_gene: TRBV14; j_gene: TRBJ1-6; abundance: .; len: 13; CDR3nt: TGTGCCAGCAGCCAGACAGGGAATTCACCCCTCCACTTT; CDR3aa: CASSQTGNSPLHF
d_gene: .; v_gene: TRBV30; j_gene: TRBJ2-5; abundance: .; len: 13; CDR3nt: TGTGCCTGGGCCCGGACAGTTCAAGAGACCCAGTACTTC; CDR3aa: CAWARTVQETQYF
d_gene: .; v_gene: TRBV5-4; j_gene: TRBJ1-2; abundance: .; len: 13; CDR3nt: TGTGCCAGCAGACGCCGGGACAAGCTTGGCTACACCTTC; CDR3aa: CASRRRDKLGYTF
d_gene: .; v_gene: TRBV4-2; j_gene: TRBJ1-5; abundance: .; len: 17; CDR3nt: TGTGCCAGCAGCCAACAACTTGGGGCAGTCGGAAGCCAGCCCCAGCATTTT; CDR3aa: CASSQQLGAVGSQPQHF
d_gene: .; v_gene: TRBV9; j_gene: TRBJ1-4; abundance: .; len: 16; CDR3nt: TGTGCCAGCAGCGTCGGTGGGGGGACAACTAATGAAAAACTGTTTTTT; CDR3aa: CASSVGGGTTNEKLFF
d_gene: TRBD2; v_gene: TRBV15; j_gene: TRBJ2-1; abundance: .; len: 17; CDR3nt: TGTGCCACCAGCCGACGCCCCGGGACTAGCGGTTACAATGAGCAGTTCTTC; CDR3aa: CATSRRPGTSGYNEQFF
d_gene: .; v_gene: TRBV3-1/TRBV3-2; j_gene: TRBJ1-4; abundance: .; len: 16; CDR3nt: TGTGCCAGCAGCCATTATAGTGCGGGTTCCTATGAAAAACTGTTTTTT; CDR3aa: CASSHYSAGSYEKLFF
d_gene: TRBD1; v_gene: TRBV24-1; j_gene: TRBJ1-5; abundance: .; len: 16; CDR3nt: TGTGCCACCGCCCGAAGTTGGGACAGGGTCCATCAGCCCCAGCATTTT; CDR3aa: CATARSWDRVHQPQHF
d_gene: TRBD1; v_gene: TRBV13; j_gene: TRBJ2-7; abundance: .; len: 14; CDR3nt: TGTGCCAGCAGCTTACGGGGACAGGGGGACGAGCAGTACTTC; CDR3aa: CASSLRGQGDEQYF
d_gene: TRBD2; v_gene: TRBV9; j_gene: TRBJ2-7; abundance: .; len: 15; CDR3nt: TGTGCCAGCAGCCCCGAACTAGCGGGGGGTGGCGAGCAGTACTTC; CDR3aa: CASSPELAGGGEQYF
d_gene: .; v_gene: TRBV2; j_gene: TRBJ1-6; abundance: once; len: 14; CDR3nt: TGTGCCAGCACCGGGACTCCGTATAATTCACCCCTCCACTTT; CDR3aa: CASTGTPYNSPLHF
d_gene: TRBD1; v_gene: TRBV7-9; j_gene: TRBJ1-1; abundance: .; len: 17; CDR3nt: TGTGCCAGCAGCCCCCATCTCGCAGGGGGTATGAACACTGAAGCTTTCTTT; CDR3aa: CASSPHLAGGMNTEAFF
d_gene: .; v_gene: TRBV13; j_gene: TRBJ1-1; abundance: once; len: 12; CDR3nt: TGTGCCAGCAGCTTAGCCGTCACTGAAGCTTTCTTT; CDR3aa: CASSLAVTEAFF
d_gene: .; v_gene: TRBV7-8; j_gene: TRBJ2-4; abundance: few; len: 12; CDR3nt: TGTGCCAGCAGCCCACTGAGGGACATTCAGTACTTC; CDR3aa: CASSPLRDIQYF
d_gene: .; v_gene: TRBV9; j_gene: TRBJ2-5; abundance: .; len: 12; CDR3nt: TGTGCCAGCAGCAAGACCGAGGGGACCCAGTACTTC; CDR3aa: CASSKTEGTQYF
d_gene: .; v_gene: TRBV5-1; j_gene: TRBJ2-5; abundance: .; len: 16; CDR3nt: TGCGCCAGCAGCCGGGACTCCACCTCGATCCAAGAGACCCAGTACTTC; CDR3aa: CASSRDSTSIQETQYF
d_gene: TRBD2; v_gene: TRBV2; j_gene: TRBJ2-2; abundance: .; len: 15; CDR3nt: TGTGCCAGCAGGAGGACTAGCGGGGCCACCGGGGAGCTGTTTTTT; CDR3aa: CASRRTSGATGELFF
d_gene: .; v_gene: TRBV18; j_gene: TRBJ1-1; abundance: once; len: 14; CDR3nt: TGTGCCAGCTCACCCGTTGGAGTGAACACTGAAGCTTTCTTT; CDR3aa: CASSPVGVNTEAFF
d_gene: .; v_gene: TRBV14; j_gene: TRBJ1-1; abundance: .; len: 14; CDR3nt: TGTGCCAGCAGCCAAGAGGGGCAGGCCACTGAAGCTTTCTTT; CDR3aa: CASSQEGQATEAFF
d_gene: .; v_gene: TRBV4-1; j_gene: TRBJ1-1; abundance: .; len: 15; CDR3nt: TGCGCCAGCAGTATACAGCAGCCCCTGAACACTGAAGCTTTCTTT; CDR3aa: CASSIQQPLNTEAFF
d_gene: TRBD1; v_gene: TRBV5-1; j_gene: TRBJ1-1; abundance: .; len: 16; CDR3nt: TGCGCCAGCAGCTTGGCCCCGGACAGGTCGAACACTGAAGCTTTCTTT; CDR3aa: CASSLAPDRSNTEAFF
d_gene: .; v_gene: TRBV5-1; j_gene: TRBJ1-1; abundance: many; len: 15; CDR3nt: TGCGCCAGCAGCTTGGCCGGGACACTGAACACTGAAGCTTTCTTT; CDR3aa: CASSLAGTLNTEAFF
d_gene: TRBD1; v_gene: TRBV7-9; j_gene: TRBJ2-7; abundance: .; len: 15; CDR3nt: TGTGCCAGCAGCTTAACCCAGGGACAGGGCCACGAGCAGTACTTC; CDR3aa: CASSLTQGQGHEQYF